This T cell receptor (beta chain) was recovered during a study of shared clonotypes between healthy human individuals. The wider study: Per donor, CD8 memory used one plate, CD8 naive used two, CD4 memory used three and CD4 naive used three.

Study-level points and caveats: Non-shared clonotypes showed lower generation probabilities than clonotypes common to all four donors.

The CDR3 runs 16 residues. Germline V gives CDR1 MDHEN, CDR2 SYDVKM. With 3 bases clipped from V and 2 bases from J, the junction kept 7 bases outside the gene matches. About this clone: Its antigen is undetermined.

Among the donors, all were Caucasian adults who lived in Nashville, Tennessee. TCRdb's copy holds only in-frame clones and misses some; the assay was immunoSEQ multiplex PCR. The sample lists 700,000 or so clones, more than 70% occurring once. Sequenced material: memory CD4+ T cells sorted from blood. Subset denoted: CD45RA-negative fraction. The J gene is TRBJ2-7, the V gene TRBV28; TRBD2 aligns across 10 bases. This receptor was taken from a woman aged 30 to 39 in good health. The CDR3 loop reads CASSFTGTSATYEQYF. The CDR3 region has the DNA TGTGCCAGCAGTTTTACCGGGACTAGCGCCACCTACGAGCAGTACTTC.